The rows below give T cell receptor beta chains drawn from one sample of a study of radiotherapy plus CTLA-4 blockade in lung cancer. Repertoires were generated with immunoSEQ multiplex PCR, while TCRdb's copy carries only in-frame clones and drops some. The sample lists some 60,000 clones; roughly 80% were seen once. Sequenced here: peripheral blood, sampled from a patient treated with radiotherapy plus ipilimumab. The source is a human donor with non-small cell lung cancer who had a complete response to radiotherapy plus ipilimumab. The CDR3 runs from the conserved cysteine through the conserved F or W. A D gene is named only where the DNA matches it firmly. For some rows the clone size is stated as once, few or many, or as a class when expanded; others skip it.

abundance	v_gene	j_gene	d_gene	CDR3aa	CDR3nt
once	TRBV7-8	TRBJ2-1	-	CASSLGPNNEQFF	TGTGCCAGCAGCTTGGGGCCGAACAATGAGCAGTTCTTC
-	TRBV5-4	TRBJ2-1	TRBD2	CASSLGGLASNEQFF	TGTGCCAGCAGCTTGGGGGGACTAGCGTCCAATGAGCAGTTCTTC
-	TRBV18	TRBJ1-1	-	CASWAQGQIVMNTEAFF	TGTGCCAGCTGGGCGCAAGGCCAAATTGTCATGAACACTGAAGCTTTCTTT
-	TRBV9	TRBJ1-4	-	CASSVGATTNEKLFF	TGTGCCAGCAGCGTAGGGGCGACAACTAATGAAAAACTGTTTTTT
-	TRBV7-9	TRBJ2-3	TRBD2	CASRGTSGSTDTQYF	TGTGCCAGCAGGGGAACTAGCGGGAGTACGGATACGCAGTATTTT
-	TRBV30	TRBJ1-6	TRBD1	CAWSGDRGRRSPLHF	TGTGCCTGGAGTGGGGACAGGGGGCGTCGATCACCCCTCCACTTT
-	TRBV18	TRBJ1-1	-	CASSQFQGKNTEAFF	TGTGCCAGCTCACAGTTCCAGGGCAAGAACACTGAAGCTTTCTTT
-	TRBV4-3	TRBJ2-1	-	CASSQDARANEQFF	TGCGCCAGCAGCCAAGATGCCCGTGCGAATGAGCAGTTCTTC
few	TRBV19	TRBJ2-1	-	CASSQDTNEQFF	TGTGCCAGTAGTCAGGATACCAATGAGCAGTTCTTC
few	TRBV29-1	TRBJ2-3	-	CSVGIQGRDTQYF	TGCAGCGTTGGGATACAGGGCCGGGATACGCAGTATTTT
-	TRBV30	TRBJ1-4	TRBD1	CAWSVEGAREKLFF	TGTGCCTGGAGTGTCGAGGGGGCGCGTGAAAAACTGTTTTTT
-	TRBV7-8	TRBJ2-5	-	CASSLVRPMLQGRGETQYF	TGTGCCAGCAGCTTAGTACGGCCGATGTTACAAGGGCGAGGGGAGACCCAGTACTTC
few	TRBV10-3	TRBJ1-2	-	CAITGVSGHGYTF	TGTGCCATCACCGGAGTGTCGGGTCACGGCTACACCTTC
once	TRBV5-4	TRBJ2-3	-	CASSGAVTDTQYF	TGTGCCAGCAGCGGGGCGGTAACAGATACGCAGTATTTT
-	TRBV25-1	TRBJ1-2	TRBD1	CASSGETGTGLYGYTF	TGTGCCAGCAGTGGAGAAACCGGGACAGGTCTTTATGGCTACACCTTC
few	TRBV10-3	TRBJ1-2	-	CAISAFITGSANYGYTF	TGTGCCATCAGTGCTTTTATAACAGGATCAGCTAACTATGGCTACACCTTC
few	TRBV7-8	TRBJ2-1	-	CASSAFRGIFYNEQFF	TGTGCCAGCAGCGCATTTAGGGGGATCTTCTACAATGAGCAGTTCTTC
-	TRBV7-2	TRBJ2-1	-	CASSLDSHTYNEQFF	TGTGCCAGCAGCTTAGATTCACATACCTACAATGAGCAGTTCTTC
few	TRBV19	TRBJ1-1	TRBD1	CASSTTGGNTEAFF	TGTGCCAGTAGTACGACAGGGGGGAACACTGAAGCTTTCTTT
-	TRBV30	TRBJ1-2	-	CAWSVFRQINYGYTF	TGTGCCTGGAGTGTATTCCGACAGATCAACTATGGCTACACCTTC
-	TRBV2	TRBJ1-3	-	CASTWGLGGDTIYF	TGTGCCAGCACGTGGGGGTTAGGGGGGGACACCATATATTTT
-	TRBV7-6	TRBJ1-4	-	CASSLDRNEKLFF	TGTGCCAGCAGCTTGGACAGAAATGAAAAACTGTTTTTT
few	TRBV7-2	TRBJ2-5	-	CASSPRVLQNQETQYF	TGTGCCAGCAGCCCCCGGGTGCTGCAGAACCAAGAGACCCAGTACTTC
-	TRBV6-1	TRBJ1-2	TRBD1	CASNLQGLRGYTF	TGTGCCAGCAACTTACAGGGGTTGCGGGGCTACACCTTC
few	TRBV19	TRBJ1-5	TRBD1	CASRRDRGYSNQPQHF	TGTGCCAGTAGACGGGACAGGGGTTATAGCAATCAGCCCCAGCATTTT
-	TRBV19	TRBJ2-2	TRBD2	CASSRSGLAGGLNTGELFF	TGTGCCAGTAGTCGGTCGGGACTAGCGGGGGGACTGAACACCGGGGAGCTGTTTTTT
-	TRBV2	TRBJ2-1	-	CASSAVLHNEQFF	TGTGCCAGCAGTGCTGTACTGCACAATGAGCAGTTCTTC
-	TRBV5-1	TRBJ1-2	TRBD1	CASSLAGTGEAGYTF	TGCGCCAGCAGCTTGGCGGGGACAGGGGAGGCAGGCTACACCTTC
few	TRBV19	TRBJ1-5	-	CASSIPQVGNQPQHF	TGTGCCAGTAGTATCCCCCAGGTGGGCAATCAGCCCCAGCATTTT
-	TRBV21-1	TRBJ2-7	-	CASSNTSGGPYEQYF	TGTGCCAGCAGCAATACTAGCGGGGGCCCCTACGAGCAGTACTTC
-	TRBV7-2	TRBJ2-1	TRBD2	CASSFAVLAGAENEQFF	TGTGCCAGCAGCTTTGCTGTACTAGCGGGAGCGGAGAATGAGCAGTTCTTC
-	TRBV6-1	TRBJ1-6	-	CASSITESNNSPLHF	TGTGCCAGCAGTATCACAGAGTCGAATAATTCACCCCTCCACTTT